The entry that follows covers one TCR beta chain sequence. Its specificity is not known. The data were obtained in a study of pediatric ulcerative colitis. The CDR3 is made up of 15 amino acids. From germline, CDR1 is LGHNA and CDR2 YNFKEQ. Trimming cost V 1 base and J 4 bases, with 11 bases left between them. The table came from immunoSEQ multiplex PCR; TCRdb's copy has only in-frame clones and leaves some out. The sample includes tens of thousands of clones, roughly nine tenths of them seen just once. Study-level results: Compared with controls, ulcerative colitis showed greater blood-rectum clone sharing. Two rectal CDR3 clonotypes occurred in all ulcerative colitis patients.

The sequence was obtained from a boy between 10 and 17 years old with severe ulcerative colitis. Sequencing used blood. The rearrangement uses TRBV4-2 and TRBJ2-1; D is unresolved. The chain's CDR3 is CASSQAQTGYNEQFF. DNA for the CDR3: TGTGCCAGCAGCCAAGCCCAGACTGGATACAATGAGCAGTTCTTC.